Here is one T cell receptor (beta chain) with its context. The data stem from a study of blood T cell repertoires in COVID-19. About the study: Some COVID-19 samples were acute and others convalescent; all came from the United States, Italy and Spain.

In the study's own analysis: Estimation of nucleated cell counts was performed using reference gene primer amplification. The protocol was immunoSEQ multiplex PCR, while the TCRdb copy is restricted to in-frame clones and leaves out a portion. V and J calls and clone size come straight from that table; D and trimming were deduced from the DNA. The sample has 80,000 to 90,000 clones; about 87% are singletons. Trimming at V came to 5 bases and at J to 0 bases, leaving 6 bases not matched to a gene. The germline V gene has CDR1 SEHNR and CDR2 FQNEAQ (reference sequence). This CDR3 is built from 15 residues.

The TCR comes from a man between 35 and 55 years old with acute or convalescent COVID-19. The specimen sequenced was peripheral blood. The gene calls are TRBV7-9 and TRBJ2-7, with 8 bases identical to TRBD1. The DNA for the CDR3 is TGTGCCAGCAGCCAGGACAGGGCGAGCTCCTACGAGCAGTACTTC. Its translation is CASSQDRASSYEQYF.